The 21 T cell receptor beta chains below all came from one sample that was sequenced in a study of OX40 agonist ivuxolimab in advanced cancers. Sequencing was performed with immunoSEQ multiplex PCR; in TCRdb, only in-frame clones are kept and a portion is missing. The profile shows 20,000 or so clones, about 88% of them singletons. The material was CD4+ or CD8+ T cells sorted from blood, obtained in a trial of the OX40 agonist ivuxolimab. These receptors were collected from an adult with an advanced solid tumor such as melanoma, head and neck, liver or kidney cancer.

The chain combines TRBV7-2 with TRBJ2-7; 8 bases fit TRBD2. This CDR3 contains 15 residues. Germline-derived CDR1 and CDR2 are SGHTA and FQGNSA. The J segment lost 5 bases and the V segment lost 1 base, leaving 7 bases of the junction unmatched. CDR3 nucleotide sequence: TGTGCCAGCAGCTTAGTTGCGGGAGGCCCTCACGAGCAGTACTTC. Translating gives CASSLVAGGPHEQYF.

The gene calls are TRBV5-6 and TRBJ1-2; D gene uncertain. CDR1 and CDR2 (germline): SGHDT, YYEEEE. The CDR3 is 13 residues long. The V end lost 0 bases, the J end lost 5 bases, and 8 bases lay between the germline ends. Written as DNA, the CDR3 is TGTGCCAGCAGCTTGGCAGATCCATATGGCTACACCTTC. It translates to CASSLADPYGYTF.

The V gene is TRBV7-9, the J gene TRBJ2-7; 8 bases agree with TRBD2. This CDR3 is 14 amino acids long. Germline CDR1 reads SEHNR; CDR2 reads FQNEAQ (reference sequence). V lost 6 bases, J lost 7 bases, and 11 bases stayed unmatched. In nucleotides, the CDR3 is TGTGCCAGCAGACCCCCGGGACTAGAGTTGGAGCAGTACTTC. Amino acids: CASRPPGLELEQYF.

J is TRBJ1-1 and V is TRBV27, with unresolved D. CDR1 and CDR2 from the germline V gene are MNHEY and SMNVEV (reference sequence). The V gene lost 4 bases and the J gene lost 0 bases, with 12 bases spanning the gap. CDR3 length: 15 residues. Here the CDR3 reads CASSSRTGLNTEAFF. As DNA, the CDR3 is TGTGCCAGCAGTTCTCGAACGGGGTTGAACACTGAAGCTTTCTTT.

The chain uses TRBV7-9 and TRBJ1-4, with 8 nucleotides matching TRBD1. The ends lost 5 bases at V and 5 bases at J; junction bases unmatched: 7. CDR1 and CDR2 from the germline V gene are SEHNR and FQNEAQ (reference sequence). This CDR3 is 15 amino acids long. CDR3: CASSGEDRENEKLFF. CDR3 nucleotide sequence: TGTGCCAGCAGCGGGGAGGACAGGGAGAATGAAAAACTGTTTTTT.

The gene calls are TRBV20-1 and TRBJ1-2; no clear D gene. V was cut by 4 bases and J by 3 bases, with 0 bases left in between. Germline-derived CDR1 and CDR2 are DFQATT and SNEGSKA (reference sequence). There are 9 residues in the CDR3. The CDR3 DNA reads as TGCAGTGCTAACTATGGCTACACCTTC. It specifies CSANYGYTF.

This clone was recorded once. V gene TRBV19 combines with J gene TRBJ2-2; no clear D gene. Trimming pared 10 bases from V and 6 bases from J, leaving 9 bases between. This CDR3 region has 11 residues. The germline V gene has CDR1 LNHDA and CDR2 SQIVND (reference sequence). The CDR3 region has the DNA TGTGCCACCTCCGGGTCCGGGGAGCTGTTTTTT. Encoded protein: CATSGSGELFF.

This clone was seen only a few times. The rearrangement uses TRBV10-3 and TRBJ2-1; possible D gene TRBD2, 5 bases. Germline assignment: CDR1 ENHRY and CDR2 SYGVKD. The V and J ends lost 3 bases and 5 bases respectively, with 11 bases between them. The CDR3 totals 14 residues. The CDR3 region is CAISDSLADNEQFF. In nucleotides, the CDR3 is TGTGCCATCAGTGATTCGCTAGCCGACAATGAGCAGTTCTTC.

The V and J genes are TRBV9 and TRBJ2-3; D is possibly TRBD2 (5 bases). CDR1 is SGDLS and CDR2 is YYNGEE in the germline V gene. This CDR3 is 15 amino acids long. The V end was cut by 0 bases, the J end by 6 bases, with 14 bases between. CDR3 amino acids: CASSVGAGRQDTQYF. The CDR3 nucleotides are TGTGCCAGCAGCGTAGGCGCGGGCCGCCAGGATACGCAGTATTTT.

The chain employs TRBV2 and TRBJ2-2, with D hard to call. V dropped 7 bases and J dropped 6 bases, with 9 bases sitting between them. The CDR3 sequence is 12 residues long. The germline gives CDR1 SNHLY, CDR2 FYNNEI. As DNA, the CDR3 is TGTGCCAGCACCCATGTGGCCGGGGAGCTGTTTTTT. It translates to CASTHVAGELFF.

V gene TRBV5-1 combines with J gene TRBJ2-3; 8 positions match TRBD1. Trimming removed 0 bases from V and 5 bases from J; junction bases left unmatched: 5. CDR1 is SGHRS, CDR2 YFSETQ, per germline. The CDR3 is 15 amino acids. The CDR3 loop reads CASSLVGQVVDTQYF. CDR3 in DNA: TGCGCCAGCAGCTTGGTGGGACAGGTGGTAGATACGCAGTATTTT.

V and J are TRBV27 and TRBJ2-7, with D possibly matching TRBD2 (6 bases). V was shortened by 4 bases and J by 1 base, with 14 bases between the two germline ends. The CDR3 totals 15 residues. Per the germline V gene, CDR1 is MNHEY and CDR2 is SMNVEV (reference sequence). The CDR3 region is CASSWAGSQSYEQYF. The CDR3 DNA reads as TGTGCCAGCAGTTGGGCGGGGTCGCAGTCCTACGAGCAGTACTTC.

This chain joins TRBV27 and TRBJ1-1; 8 nucleotides align to TRBD1. The V gene end was trimmed by 7 bases and the J gene end by 1 base; junction bases not matched to a gene: 2. The germline gives CDR1 MNHEY, CDR2 SMNVEV (reference sequence). The CDR3 length is 13 residues. The CDR3 region is CASTGQGNTEAFF. The CDR3 DNA reads as TGTGCCAGCACCGGACAGGGGAACACTGAAGCTTTCTTT.

The rearrangement joins TRBV7-9 to TRBJ2-7, with 8 bases fitting TRBD2. The CDR3 covers 14 residues. Germline V lookup: CDR1 SEHNR, CDR2 FQNEAQ (reference sequence). The J segment lost 2 bases and the V segment lost 6 bases, leaving 6 bases of the junction unmatched. The CDR3 region is CASSNSGNPYEQYF. The CDR3 nucleotides read TGTGCCAGCAGTAATAGCGGGAATCCCTACGAGCAGTACTTC.

J is TRBJ2-4 and V is TRBV27; D not resolved. CDR1 is MNHEY, CDR2 SMNVEV, per germline (reference sequence). V lost 3 bases and J 1 base, leaving 10 bases between the germline ends. The length of the CDR3 is 15 residues. CDR3 sequence: CASSFITDAKNIQYF. The DNA of the CDR3 is TGTGCCAGCAGTTTTATAACAGACGCCAAAAACATTCAGTACTTC.

The CDR3 is CASSFVKQGPVGDEQYF. The CDR3 DNA reads as TGTGCCAGCAGTTTCGTGAAACAGGGGCCCGTAGGCGACGAGCAGTACTTC. The chain couples TRBV27 to TRBJ2-7; 7 bases fit TRBD1. This CDR3 is built from 17 residues. The J segment lost 5 bases and the V segment lost 3 bases, leaving 16 bases of the junction unmatched. CDR1 MNHEY and CDR2 SMNVEV come from the germline V gene (reference sequence).

The rearrangement uses TRBV19 and TRBJ2-7, with D unclear. The V gene lost 3 bases and the J gene lost 2 bases, with 11 bases spanning the gap. The germline V gene encodes CDR1 LNHDA and CDR2 SQIVND (reference sequence). The CDR3 contains 14 residues. The CDR3 region is CASSMGFPTYEQYF. The CDR3 DNA reads TGTGCCAGTAGTATGGGCTTTCCGACCTACGAGCAGTACTTC.

The chain joins TRBV7-9 to TRBJ1-2; D not resolved. Germline CDR1 is SEHNR and CDR2 is FQNEAQ (reference sequence). The CDR3 length is 15 residues. Trimming shortened V by 2 bases and J by 7 bases, and 17 bases separated the two germline ends. This CDR3 reads CASSLSGITMSGYTF. CDR3 nucleotide sequence: TGTGCCAGCAGCTTATCGGGAATCACTATGTCTGGCTACACCTTC.

This chain joins TRBV7-9 and TRBJ2-5, with 9 bases matching TRBD2. The junction had 8 bases not matched to a gene; V was cut back by 1 base and J by 5 bases. This CDR3 spans 16 amino acids. In germline, CDR1 is SEHNR, CDR2 FQNEAQ (reference sequence). The CDR3 bases are TGTGCCAGCAGCTTAGTGCGGGAGGGCCCCTGGGAGACCCAGTACTTC. Translating gives CASSLVREGPWETQYF.

This clone was counted a single time. CDR3 sequence reads: CASSIDYGLGHAGELFF. The CDR3 region has the DNA TGTGCCAGTAGTATAGATTACGGACTAGGGCATGCCGGGGAGCTGTTTTTT. The chain links TRBV19 to TRBJ2-2; 7 bases agree with TRBD2. After removal of 0 bases from V and 6 bases from J, the junction contained 10 bases not matched to a gene. CDR3 length equals 17 residues. Germline assignment: CDR1 LNHDA and CDR2 SQIVND (reference sequence).

The chain is built from TRBV11-2 and TRBJ2-7; 10 bases align to TRBD1. With V trimmed by 0 bases and J by 3 bases, 8 bases remained unmatched. CDR1 SGHAT and CDR2 FQNNGV come from the germline V gene. CDR3 length: 17 amino acids. Here the CDR3 DNA reads TGTGCCAGCAGCTTAGATTATCGTCGGACAGGGGGCTACGAGCAGTACTTC. It yields the protein CASSLDYRRTGGYEQYF.